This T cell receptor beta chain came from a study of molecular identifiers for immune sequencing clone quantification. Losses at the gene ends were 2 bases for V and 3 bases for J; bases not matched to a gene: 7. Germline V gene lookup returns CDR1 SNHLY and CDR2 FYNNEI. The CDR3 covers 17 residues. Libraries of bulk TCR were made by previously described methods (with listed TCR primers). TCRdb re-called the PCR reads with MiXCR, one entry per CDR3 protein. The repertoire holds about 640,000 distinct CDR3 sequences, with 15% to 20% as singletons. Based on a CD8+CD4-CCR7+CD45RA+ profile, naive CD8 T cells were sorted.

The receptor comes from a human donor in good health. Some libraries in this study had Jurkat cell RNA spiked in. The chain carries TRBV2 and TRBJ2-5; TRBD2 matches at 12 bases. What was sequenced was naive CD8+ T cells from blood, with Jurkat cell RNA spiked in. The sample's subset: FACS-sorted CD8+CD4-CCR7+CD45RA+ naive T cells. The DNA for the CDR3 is TGTGCCAGCAGTGAATCCCCGACTAGCGGGGGTGAAGAGACCCAGTACTTC. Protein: CASSESPTSGGEETQYF.